This T cell receptor (beta chain) was found in a study of T cells after somatic rescue of genetic block. The CDR3 is 15 amino acids. V was shortened by 6 bases and J by 0 bases, with 12 bases between the two germline ends. Germline lookup yields CDR1 LNHDA and CDR2 SQIVND (reference sequence). The protocol was immunoSEQ multiplex PCR, while the TCRdb copy is restricted to in-frame clones and leaves out a portion. This sample has 95,000 to 120,000 clones, with 90% to 95% found just once. Sequenced: peripheral blood mononuclear cells (PBMCs). The gene calls are TRBV19 and TRBJ1-5; tentatively, D is TRBD1 (5 bases). This sequence originates from a woman under 30. The CDR3 DNA reads as TGTGCCAGTAGAATGGGGGGGTTTAGCAATCAGCCCCAGCATTTT. As protein: CASRMGGFSNQPQHF.